In its sample, the clone carrying this TCR beta chain was seen a few times. Its antigen is not known. This CDR3 is built from 15 residues. Germline V lookup: CDR1 SGHNT, CDR2 YYREEE (reference sequence). V was trimmed by 0 bases and J by 0 bases, leaving 9 bases between them. It was with 60 Vbeta and 13 Jbeta primers that the PCR ran. In the study's own analysis: Roughly 11 million shared chains were among the roughly 78 million unique TCR beta chains that a later analysis counted. Profiled with immunoSEQ multiplex PCR; TCRdb holds only in-frame clones, not every one. V and J calls and clone size are copied from that table; D and trimming were computed from the DNA. Of about 130,000 clones in the sample, roughly a tenth are singletons; the top ten hold 4% to 5%. The sample is drawn from a study of cytomegalovirus exposure and HLA in healthy donors. General observations from the study: In a later analysis, an Asian-associated ancestry cluster reportedly showed fewer N-insertions than the roughly 650-donor mean.

V is TRBV5-4 and J is TRBJ1-1; D unclear. The sample was PBMCs. This sequence was found in a woman aged 18-35 years in good health and CMV-seropositive. CDR3 DNA sequence: TGTGCCAGCAGCTTGGGGCAGGTGTTGAACACTGAAGCTTTCTTT. Translated, it gives CASSLGQVLNTEAFF.